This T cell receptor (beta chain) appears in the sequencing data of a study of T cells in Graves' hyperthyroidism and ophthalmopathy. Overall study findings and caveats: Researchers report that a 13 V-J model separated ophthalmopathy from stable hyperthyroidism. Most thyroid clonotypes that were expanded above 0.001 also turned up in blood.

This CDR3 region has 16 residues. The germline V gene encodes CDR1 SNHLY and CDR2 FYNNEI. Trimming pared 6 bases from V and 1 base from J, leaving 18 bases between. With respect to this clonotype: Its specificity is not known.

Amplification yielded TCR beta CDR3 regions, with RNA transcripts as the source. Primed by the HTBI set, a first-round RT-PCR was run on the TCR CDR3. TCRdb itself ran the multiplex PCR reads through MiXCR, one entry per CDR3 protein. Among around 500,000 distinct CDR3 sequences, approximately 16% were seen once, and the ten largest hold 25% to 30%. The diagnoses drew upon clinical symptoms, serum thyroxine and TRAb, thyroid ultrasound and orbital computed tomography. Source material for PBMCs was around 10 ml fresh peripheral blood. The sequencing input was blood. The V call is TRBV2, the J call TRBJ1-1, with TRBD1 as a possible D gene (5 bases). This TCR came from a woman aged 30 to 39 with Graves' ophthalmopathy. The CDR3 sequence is CASSETPGPTNTEAFF. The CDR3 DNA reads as TGTGCCAGCAGCGAGACCCCGGGACCGACGAACACTGAAGCTTTCTTT.